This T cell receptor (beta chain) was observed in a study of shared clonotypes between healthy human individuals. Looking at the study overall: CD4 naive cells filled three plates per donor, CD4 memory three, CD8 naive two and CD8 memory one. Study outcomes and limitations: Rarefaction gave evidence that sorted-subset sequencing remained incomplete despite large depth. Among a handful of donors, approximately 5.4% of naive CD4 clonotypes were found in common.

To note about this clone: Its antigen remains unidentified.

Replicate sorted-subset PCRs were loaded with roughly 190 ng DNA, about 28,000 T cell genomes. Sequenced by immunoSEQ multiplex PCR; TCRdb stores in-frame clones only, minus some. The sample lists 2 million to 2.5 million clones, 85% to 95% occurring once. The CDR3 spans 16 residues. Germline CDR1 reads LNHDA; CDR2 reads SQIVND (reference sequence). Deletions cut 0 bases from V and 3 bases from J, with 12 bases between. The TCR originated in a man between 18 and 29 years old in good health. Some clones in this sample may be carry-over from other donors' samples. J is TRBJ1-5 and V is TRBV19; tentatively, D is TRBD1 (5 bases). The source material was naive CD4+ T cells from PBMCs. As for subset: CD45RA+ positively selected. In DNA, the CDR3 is TGTGCCAGTAGTATAGAGGGTGGACAATCCAATCAGCCCCAGCATTTT. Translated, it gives CASSIEGGQSNQPQHF.